This passage covers 12 T cell receptor beta chains from one sample sequenced in a study of Ad26.COV2.S vaccination and SARS-CoV-2 variants. The sample's treatment: some 20 received Ad26.COV2.S at low or high dose, single or two shots; about 5 received placebo; per-sample allocation not given. Sampling occurred on day 63 after the first vaccine or placebo injection. Assay used: immunoSEQ multiplex PCR; TCRdb lists only in-frame clones, some missing. The sample has 300,000 to 400,000 clones; roughly 84% are singletons. This material consisted of peripheral blood, taken in a trial of Ad26.COV2.S vaccine versus placebo. All receptors derive from a person aged 18-60 years who received the Ad26.COV2.S COVID-19 vaccine or a placebo.

This chain uses TRBV30 with TRBJ2-1, with a possible D match to TRBD1 (6 bases). Trimming removed 5 bases at V and 0 bases at J, with 8 bases between. Per the germline V gene, CDR1 is GTSNPN and CDR2 is SVGIG (reference sequence). The CDR3 length is 13 residues. Written as DNA, the CDR3 is TGTGCCTGGGGCAGGGGCTCCTACAATGAGCAGTTCTTC. This gives the protein CAWGRGSYNEQFF. Combining the CDR3 with reference TRBV30 and TRBJ2-1 gives the whole variable domain SQTIHQWPATLVQPVGSPLSLECTVEGTSNPNLYWYRQAAGRGLQLLFYSVGIGQISSEVPQNLSASRPQDRQFILSSKKLLLSDSGFYLCAWGRGSYNEQFFGPGTRLTVL.

The rearrangement joins TRBV9 to TRBJ1-1; D uncertain. Germline CDR1 and CDR2: SGDLS and YYNGEE. This CDR3 region has 12 residues. With 3 bases removed from V and 3 bases from J, the gap between germline ends came to 6 bases. CDR3 nucleotides: TGTGCCAGCAGCGCCCCGCACACTGAAGCTTTCTTT. As protein: CASSAPHTEAFF.

This chain links TRBV15 with TRBJ1-5; the D gene is possibly TRBD1 (5 bases). Germline V gene lookup returns CDR1 LNHNV and CDR2 YYDKDF (reference sequence). The CDR3 is 16 residues long. Between the trimmed V and J ends, which lost 1 base and 8 bases, there was a span of 18 bases. The CDR3 sequence: CATSRARGDAWEPQHF. The DNA for the CDR3 is TGTGCCACCAGCAGAGCAAGGGGCGATGCTTGGGAGCCCCAGCATTTT.

The chain combines TRBV27 with TRBJ1-4; no reliable D call. Germline lookup yields CDR1 MNHEY and CDR2 SMNVEV (reference sequence). V lost 5 bases to trimming and J lost 8 bases, with 15 bases between them. There are 14 residues in the CDR3. The CDR3 nucleotides read TGTGCCAGCAGTCTAGGATTTGGTTCGGAAAAACTGTTTTTT. Protein sequence: CASSLGFGSEKLFF.

The J gene is TRBJ2-3, the V gene TRBV6-5; no clear D. The V end lost 2 bases, the J end lost 0 bases, and 3 bases lay between the germline ends. Germline values: CDR1 MNHEY, CDR2 SVGAGI. CDR3 length: 13 residues. The CDR3 sequence is CASSYPSTDTQYF. The CDR3 bases are TGTGCCAGCAGTTACCCTAGCACAGATACGCAGTATTTT.

This chain uses TRBV4-3 with TRBJ2-2, with D perhaps assigned TRBD1 or TRBD2 (5 bases each). Trimming left V 0 bases short and J 6 bases short, with 11 bases between. The CDR3 consists of 15 residues. Germline loops: CDR1 LGHNA, CDR2 YSLEER. The CDR3 DNA follows: TGCGCCAGCAGCCAAGATCGGGGCCTTGCCGGGGAGCTGTTTTTT. It encodes CASSQDRGLAGELFF.

The CDR3 DNA sequence: TGTGCCAGCAGCCATCTGGACAGGACCACCTACGAGCAGTACTTC. The encoded protein is CASSHLDRTTYEQYF. The V gene is TRBV14, the J gene TRBJ2-7; 7 bases line up with TRBD1. Germline values: CDR1 SGHDN, CDR2 FVKESK. CDR3 length: 15 residues. J gave up 2 bases and V 3 bases, and 7 bases lay outside the gene matches.

The V and J genes are TRBV6-4 and TRBJ2-3; D not certain. There are 14 residues in the CDR3. V was pared by 2 bases and J by 2 bases, with 8 bases between. Germline assignment: CDR1 MRHNA and CDR2 SNTAGT. The CDR3 spells CASSDGQITDTQYF. CDR3 coding DNA: TGTGCCAGCAGTGACGGGCAGATCACAGATACGCAGTATTTT.

The gene calls are TRBV3-1 (or the pseudogene TRBV3-2) and TRBJ2-3; TRBD2 agrees at 12 bases. V lost 2 bases to trimming and J lost 1 base; unmatched junction nucleotides: 4. The V gene's germline CDR1 is LGHDT and CDR2 YNNKEL (reference sequence). This CDR3 comprises 17 residues. DNA of the CDR3: TGTGCCAGCAGCCAATTCCCTAGCGGGGGGGGCACAGATACGCAGTATTTT. Residues: CASSQFPSGGGTDTQYF.

J is TRBJ2-1 and V is TRBV10-3, with no clear D. V was clipped by 10 bases and J by 4 bases, with 20 bases between them. CDR3 length equals 15 residues. CDR1 and CDR2 (germline): ENHRY, SYGVKD. The CDR3 reads CATTMGTSTYNEQFF. CDR3 in DNA: TGTGCCACCACGATGGGAACAAGCACGTACAATGAGCAGTTCTTC.

The V and J genes are TRBV11-2 and TRBJ1-2; D remains unclear. V lost 0 bases and J lost 4, with 9 bases in between. The CDR3 totals 14 residues. Germline CDR1 is SGHAT and CDR2 is FQNNGV. CDR3 sequence (DNA): TGTGCCAGCAGCTTAGAACGGACCGTCTATGGCTACACCTTC. Amino acids: CASSLERTVYGYTF.

The rearrangement uses TRBV5-1 and TRBJ2-3; no clear D. CDR1 is SGHRS, CDR2 YFSETQ, per germline. There are 15 residues in the CDR3. V lost 6 bases and J lost 3, with 17 bases in between. The CDR3: CASKISPGWTDTQYF. The CDR3 DNA reads TGCGCCAGCAAGATCTCCCCGGGTTGGACAGATACGCAGTATTTT. The full variable domain, rest sourced from reference TRBV5-1 and TRBJ2-3, is KAGVTQTPRYLIKTRGQQVTLSCSPISGHRSVSWYQQTPGQGLQFLFEYFSETQRNKGNFPGRFSGRQFSNSRSEMNVSTLELGDSALYLCASKISPGWTDTQYFGPGTRLTVL.